The 32 T cell receptor beta chains below all came from one sample that was sequenced in a study of tumor-infiltrating lymphocytes in primary liver carcinoma. A constant-region primer primed TCR beta cDNA synthesis from about 490 ng of total RNA. Libraries covering TCR beta were generated through three nested multiplex PCR rounds (using a slightly modified ARM-PCR). The opening two PCR rounds, around 9 cycles each, paired TRBV1-TRBV30 forward primers with a C-beta reverse primer. One entry per CDR3 protein, called by TCRdb with MiXCR from the multiplex PCR reads. The sample consists of about 30,000 distinct CDR3 sequences, around 66% of them appearing once. Without any cell sorting, roughly 17-31 mg of bulk tissue yielded co-extracted RNA and DNA. Sequenced: liver tumor tissue from sampling region 3. As to subset: tumor region T3, left-lateral pole. These receptors all stem from a woman in her twenties or thirties with primary liver carcinoma and hepatitis B virus infection.

Only a few counts were recorded for this clonotype. The chain employs TRBV6-1 and TRBJ2-2; D remains unclear. The CDR3 has 11 amino acids. Germline loops: CDR1 MNHNS, CDR2 SASEGT. Trimming took off 4 bases at V and 7 bases at J, with 4 bases between the two ends. The CDR3 DNA reads TGTGCCAGCAGTGCCGTCGGGGAGCTGTTTTTT. It is translated as CASSAVGELFF.

The chain links TRBV6-2 or TRBV6-3 to TRBJ1-5; D ambiguous. Germline loops: CDR1 MNHEY, CDR2 SVGEGT. This CDR3 is 13 amino acids long. The CDR3 region is CARSYRDNQPQHF. Here the CDR3 DNA reads TGTGCTAGAAGTTACCGAGACAATCAGCCCCAGCATTTT.

The chain is built from TRBV5-5 and TRBJ1-6; D gene unclear. The CDR3 spans 13 residues. The V gene lost 7 bases and the J gene lost 6 bases, with 11 bases spanning the gap. The V gene's germline CDR1 is SGHKS and CDR2 YYEKEE (reference sequence). CDR3 sequence reads: CASLDVSNSPLHF. Here the CDR3 DNA reads TGTGCCAGCTTGGACGTCAGTAATTCACCCCTCCACTTT.

J is TRBJ2-2 and V is TRBV25-1; maybe TRBD1 (5 bases). The CDR3 is 16 amino acids. Between the trimmed V and J ends, which lost 11 bases and 7 bases, there was a span of 26 bases. CDR1 MGHDK and CDR2 SYGVNS come from the germline V gene. In DNA, the CDR3 is TGTGCCCTTCATGGGGCTCCGTCGCCTTACATCGGGGAGCTGTTTTTT. It specifies CALHGAPSPYIGELFF.

Points on this clonotype: Relative to the germline gene, one junction end is altered; a read error may explain this. This chain links TRBV25-1 with TRBJ2-3; possibly TRBD2 for D (6 bases). The CDR3 runs 16 residues. Germline loops: CDR1 MGHDK, CDR2 SYGVNS. The CDR3 spells CASSAPGRRGGVAHYF. The CDR3 nucleotides are TGTGCCAGCAGTGCCCCGGGACGGAGGGGTGGAGTTGCGCATTATTTT.

This clonotype has a single count. The chain recombines TRBV6-1 with TRBJ1-1; D is undetermined. Germline V gene sequence: CDR1 MNHNS, CDR2 SASEGT. The V end was cut by 7 bases, the J end by 0 bases, with 15 bases between. The CDR3 covers 15 residues. The CDR3 region is CASNFWIGMNTEAFF. DNA of the CDR3: TGTGCCAGCAATTTTTGGATAGGGATGAACACTGAAGCTTTCTTT.

On this clonotype itself: It is likely a read error, because the conserved phenylalanine at the end of the CDR3 is missing. The rearrangement links TRBV11-2 to TRBJ2-5; tentatively, D is TRBD1 (6 bases). CDR3 length: 16 residues. Trimming took off 5 bases at V and 3 bases at J, with 19 bases between the two ends. Germline CDR1 and CDR2: SGHAT and FQNNGV. The CDR3 spells CASSARTGCAKETQYI. CDR3 DNA: TGTGCCAGCAGCGCAAGAACAGGGTGCGCGAAAGAGACCCAGTACATC.

Ten or more counts support this clonotype. The chain combines TRBV11-2 with TRBJ2-7; tentative D call: TRBD1 (5 bases). Per germline, CDR1 SGHAT and CDR2 FQNNGV. V lost 3 bases, J lost 7 bases, and 7 bases lay in between. The CDR3 is 11 amino acids. Here the CDR3 DNA reads TGTGCCAGCAGCTTTAAGGGGGAGCAGTACTTC. Residues: CASSFKGEQYF. Together with reference TRBV11-2 and TRBJ2-7, the CDR3 gives the full variable domain: EAGVAQSPRYKIIEKRQSVAFWCNPISGHATLYWYQQILGQGPKLLIQFQNNGVVDDSQLPKDRFSAERLKGVDSTLKIQPAKLEDSAVYLCASSFKGEQYFGPGTRLTVT.

As regards this clonotype: Relative to the germline gene, one junction end is altered; a read error may explain this. The chain couples TRBV10-3 to TRBJ2-1, with a possible D match to TRBD2 (5 bases). In germline, CDR1 is ENHRY, CDR2 SYGVKD. This CDR3 spans 14 amino acids. The CDR3 sequence is CAIRATATRDEQSF. The DNA of the CDR3 is TGTGCCATCAGAGCCACGGCGACCCGGGATGAGCAGTCCTTC.

The chain recombines TRBV11-2 with TRBJ2-7, with 7 nucleotides matching TRBD2. CDR3 length: 13 amino acids. Germline-derived CDR1 and CDR2 are SGHAT and FQNNGV. V lost 0 bases, J lost 12 bases, and 8 bases stayed unmatched. The CDR3 DNA reads as TGTGCCAGCAGCTTAGATCATGGGAGGGTTATGTACTTC. Its translation: CASSLDHGRVMYF.

V and J are TRBV7-2 and TRBJ2-5; TRBD1 matches 10 bases. Germline V gene sequence: CDR1 SGHTA, CDR2 FQGNSA. With V trimmed by 5 bases and J by 5 bases, 5 bases remained unmatched. The CDR3 is made up of 14 amino acids. The CDR3: CASSGDRGGETQYF. As DNA, the CDR3 is TGTGCCAGCAGCGGGGACAGGGGAGGGGAGACCCAGTACTTC.

This clonotype was observed many times. This rearrangement joins TRBV29-1 to TRBJ1-2, with D tentatively TRBD1 (5 bases). Per germline, CDR1 SQVTM and CDR2 ANQGSEA. Trimming shortened V by 0 bases and J by 7 bases, and 15 bases separated the two germline ends. This CDR3 region has 14 residues. CDR3 in DNA: TGCAGCGTTGAAGATCCCCGGGACCGGCTTGGCTACACCTTC. Its translation is CSVEDPRDRLGYTF.

Of note for this clonotype: A much larger clone differs from this one at a single base, so this may be a read error. This chain joins TRBV6-1 and TRBJ2-6; D may be TRBD1 (6 bases). This CDR3 comprises 15 residues. The germline gives CDR1 MNHNS, CDR2 SASEGT. The V end lost 4 bases, the J end lost 0 bases, and 7 bases lay between the germline ends. CDR3 sequence: CASSGGGSGANVLTF. CDR3 DNA: TGTGCCAGCAGTGGAGGGGGCTCTGGGGCCAACGTCCTGACTTTC.

With respect to this clonotype: This may be a read error: a much more frequent sequence differs by one nucleotide. The V gene is TRBV11-1, the J gene TRBJ2-5, with D unclear. From germline, CDR1 is SGHAT and CDR2 FQDESV (reference sequence). This CDR3 region has 12 residues. The CDR3 DNA reads TGTACCAGTAGCTACGGTGGGGAGACCCAGTACTTC. It encodes CTSSYGGETQYF.

This clonotype was seen many times. This sequence joins TRBV11-2 and TRBJ2-7; 7 nucleotides agree with TRBD1. Germline trimming cut 0 bases from V and 9 bases from J; bases unmatched to any gene: 5. The CDR3 runs to 13 residues. In germline, CDR1 is SGHAT, CDR2 FQNNGV. CDR3 region: CASSLEGAGGQYF. CDR3 bases: TGTGCCAGCAGCTTAGAGGGGGCAGGGGGGCAGTACTTC.

To note about this clonotype: Mismatch with germline at one junction end may stem from a read error. The chain is built from TRBV11-2 and TRBJ1-6; no reliable D call. This CDR3 has 15 amino acids. CDR1 and CDR2 from the germline V gene are SGHAT and FQNNGV. CDR3 DNA: TGTGCCAGCAGCTTAGAAGTGGCAGCTATCTCACGCCTCCTCTTT. Translation gives CASSLEVAAISRLLF.

A word on this clonotype: Likely a read error: the CDR3 ends without its conserved phenylalanine or tryptophan. The DNA is omitted, as the CDR3 cannot be located on it reliably, and the CDR3 follows TCRdb's listing. The J gene is TRBJ2-5, the V gene TRBV11-2; TRBD2, the table's D call, lacks a check against the DNA. CDR1 is SGHAT, CDR2 FQNNGV, per germline. The CDR3 adds up to 14 amino acids, both ends counted. The CDR3 loop reads CASSSRGLLGTQCL.

For this clonotype: Sequence at one end of the junction differs from germline and may be a read error. The chain joins TRBV11-3 to TRBJ2-1; D is perhaps TRBD1 or TRBD2 (7 bases each). Germline CDR1 SGHNT, CDR2 YENEEA. This CDR3 is 15 amino acids long. CDR3 in DNA: TGTGACAGCAGCCGACTAGCAGGGGGAGGGTATGAGCAGTTGTTC. Residues: CDSSRLAGGGYEQLF.

Points on this clonotype: Because it lacks the conserved phenylalanine or tryptophan at the end, this CDR3 is likely a read error. This chain connects TRBV5-5 to TRBJ2-4, with a possible D match to TRBD2 (7 bases). CDR3 length: 16 residues. The germline CDR1 and CDR2 sequences are SGHKS and YYEKEE (reference sequence). CDR3 residues: CASSSGAGGPKNFQYL. The CDR3 DNA follows: TGTGCCAGCAGCTCCGGGGCCGGGGGGCCCAAAAACTTTCAGTACTTA.

This clonotype was picked up a small number of times. The chain couples TRBV9 to TRBJ1-6; D uncertain. Trimming removed 0 bases from V and 4 bases from J, with 5 bases in between. Germline-derived CDR1 and CDR2 are SGDLS and YYNGEE. This CDR3 spans 14 amino acids. In DNA form, the CDR3 reads TGTGCCAGCAGCGTAGACGCTTATAATTCACCCCTCCACTTT. Protein sequence: CASSVDAYNSPLHF. Full variable domain (rest looked up from reference TRBV9 and TRBJ1-6): DSGVTQTPKHLITATGQRVTLRCSPRSGDLSVYWYQQSLDQGLQFLIQYYNGEERAKGNILERFSAQQFPDLHSELNLSSLELGDSALYFCASSVDAYNSPLHFGNGTRLTVT.

With regard to this clonotype: One end of the junction fails to match germline, which may point to a read error. This chain joins TRBV15 and TRBJ2-1, with no clear D. CDR1 and CDR2 from the germline V gene are LNHNV and YYDKDF (reference sequence). The CDR3 has 16 amino acids. The CDR3 loop is CPTSRDYRSSYNEQFF. The CDR3 region has the DNA TGTCCCACCAGCAGAGATTACAGAAGCTCCTACAATGAGCAGTTCTTC.

This clonotype was seen just once. The junction departs from germline at one end; a sequencing error may be responsible. The CDR3 DNA reads as TGTGCCAGCAGTTTCCGACAGGGCGAAAACCCCATATATTTT. Encoded protein: CASSFRQGENPIYF. V gene TRBV12-3 or TRBV12-4 combines with J gene TRBJ1-3; 7 bases map to TRBD1. This CDR3 region has 14 residues.

On this clonotype: The conserved final phenylalanine or tryptophan is absent from the CDR3, which likely points to a read error. The V and J genes are TRBV14 and TRBJ1-1; no firm D call. CDR1 is SGHDN, CDR2 FVKESK, per germline. This CDR3 contains 12 residues. DNA of the CDR3: TGTGCCAACAGCCAATCTGGGAGTGTGGCTTTCATT. It encodes CANSQSGSVAFI.

This clonotype has a single count. Just one base apart from a much larger clone, this may be a read error. The chain joins TRBV11-2 to TRBJ2-5; tentatively, D is TRBD1 (5 bases). From germline, CDR1 is SGHAT and CDR2 FQNNGV. The CDR3 spans 16 residues. The CDR3 DNA reads as TGTACCAGCAGCGAACAGGTTGGGCTAACACAAGAGACCCAGTACTTC. Protein: CTSSEQVGLTQETQYF.

Remarks on this clonotype: The final CDR3 position lacks the conserved phenylalanine or tryptophan, pointing to a likely read error. The rearrangement uses TRBV11-2 and TRBJ2-7, with a tentative D call TRBD2 (7 bases). The V gene's germline CDR1 is SGHAT and CDR2 FQNNGV. The CDR3 runs 14 residues. CDR3 nucleotides: TGTACCAGCAGCTTAGTGGGGGGGCTTGGTGAGCAGTACATC. It yields the protein CTSSLVGGLGEQYI.

About this clonotype itself: Relative to the germline gene, one junction end is altered; a read error may explain this. The chain joins TRBV11-3 to TRBJ1-1; D is uncertain. Germline V lookup: CDR1 SGHNT, CDR2 YENEEA. This CDR3 is 13 amino acids long. In nucleotides, the CDR3 is TGTGCCAGCACCCATGGCAGTGTTACTGTAGCTTTCTTT. It codes for CASTHGSVTVAFF.

With regard to this clonotype: At one end the junction does not follow the germline gene, possibly because of a read error. The rearrangement joins TRBV13 to TRBJ2-1, with TRBD2 identical over 13 bases. The germline gives CDR1 PRHDT, CDR2 FYEKMQ (reference sequence). The CDR3 loop spans 16 amino acids. The CDR3 DNA sequence: TGTGCTAGCAGCACCGGGACTAGCGGGGCGTACGATGAGCAGTTCTTC. It encodes CASSTGTSGAYDEQFF.

CDR3 protein: CASNFGQDYTEAFF. Written as DNA, the CDR3 is TGTGCCAGTAACTTCGGGCAGGACTACACTGAAGCTTTCTTT. The chain has TRBV11-3 and TRBJ1-1; D not certain. Deletions cut 9 bases from V and 3 bases from J, with 17 bases between. CDR1 SGHNT and CDR2 YENEEA come from the germline V gene. The CDR3 consists of 14 residues.

V and J are TRBV24-1 and TRBJ2-3, with D uncertain. The last part of the DNA fits TRBJ1-5 better; the J call may be wrong. The CDR3 length is 13 residues. CDR1 is KGHDR, CDR2 SFDVKD, per germline. CDR3 residues: CATNVGSTDTQHF. DNA for the CDR3: TGTGCCACCAATGTCGGGAGCACAGATACGCAGCATTTT.

As concerns this clonotype: One junction end disagrees with the germline gene, perhaps due to a read error. V is TRBV6-5 and J is TRBJ2-1, with no clear D. This CDR3 region has 12 residues. Per the germline V gene, CDR1 is MNHEY and CDR2 is SVGAGI. CDR3 nucleotides: TGTGCCATCAGTCTCGGTAGCCTTGAGCAGTTCTTC. Translating gives CAISLGSLEQFF.

This clonotype was counted ten times or more. This sequence joins TRBV30 and TRBJ1-1; D is ambiguous. Trimming pared 4 bases from V and 8 bases from J, leaving 20 bases between. The CDR3 is 14 residues long. CDR1 and CDR2 (germline): GTSNPN, SVGIG (reference sequence). CDR3 amino acids: CAWNPDHGPLEAFF. CDR3 nucleotide sequence: TGTGCCTGGAATCCGGACCACGGCCCCTTAGAAGCTTTCTTT.

This chain's CDR3 is CTNTPDGGTEAFF. The DNA for the CDR3 is TGTACAAACACCCCCGATGGGGGCACTGAAGCTTTCTTT. The V call is TRBV11-2, the J call TRBJ1-1; D possibly corresponds to TRBD1 (5 bases). CDR3 length equals 13 residues. Germline V gives CDR1 SGHAT, CDR2 FQNNGV.